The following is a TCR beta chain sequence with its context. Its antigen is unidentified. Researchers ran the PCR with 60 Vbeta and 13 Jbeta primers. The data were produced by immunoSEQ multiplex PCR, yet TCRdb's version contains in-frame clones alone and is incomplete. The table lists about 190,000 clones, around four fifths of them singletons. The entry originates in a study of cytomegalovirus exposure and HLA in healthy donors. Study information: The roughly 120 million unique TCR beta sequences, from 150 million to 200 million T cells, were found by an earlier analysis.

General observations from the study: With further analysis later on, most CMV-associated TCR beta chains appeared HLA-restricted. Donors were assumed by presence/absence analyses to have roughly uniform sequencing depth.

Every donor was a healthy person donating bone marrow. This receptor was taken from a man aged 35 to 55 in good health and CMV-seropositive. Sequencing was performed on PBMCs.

The CDR3 DNA follows: TGTGCCAGCACCCAGGGGGCGCCTGAAGCTTTCTTT. As protein: CASTQGAPEAFF. The chain is built from TRBV9 and TRBJ1-1, with TRBD1 matching over 8 bases. There are 12 residues in the CDR3. V trimming: 6 bases; J trimming: 6 bases; junction bases outside the gene matches: 4. Germline-derived CDR1 and CDR2 are SGDLS and YYNGEE.